The entry below gives a single TCR beta chain sequence along with its context. Its target is unknown. The sample comes from a study of radiation and T cells in renal cell carcinoma. Germline CDR1 and CDR2: SGHRS and YFSETQ. V was pared by 4 bases and J by 0 bases, with 14 bases between. The CDR3 loop spans 16 amino acids. Findings and caveats of the study: No pretreatment tumor biopsies were available for baseline clonotypes. From baseline, blood top tumor clonotypes peaked at 2 weeks post-radiation.

The time point here: blood 2 weeks post-SBRT. Treatment indicated: 15 Gy SBRT to primary tumor, nephrectomy 4 weeks later. Sequenced by immunoSEQ multiplex PCR; TCRdb stores in-frame clones only, minus some. The sample has about 65,000 clones; roughly 72% are singletons. The TCR sequence derives from a man in his 60s with renal cell carcinoma. The chain links TRBV5-1 to TRBJ1-3; a possible D gene is TRBD1 (6 bases). The specimen comprised blood, sampled from a patient whose treatment included radiotherapy and nephrectomy. CDR3 coding DNA: TGCGCCAGCAGCATAGGACAGTTCAGCTCTGGAAACACCATATATTTT. This gives the protein CASSIGQFSSGNTIYF.